A single sample gave rise to the 12 T cell receptor beta chains below, sequenced in a study of pediatric ulcerative colitis. The assay was immunoSEQ multiplex PCR, and TCRdb's table has in-frame clones only and misses some. The sample holds about 60,000 clones; about 90% are singletons and the top ten take roughly 1.5%. Sequencing was performed on blood. These receptors originate from a boy aged 5-17 years who was a control in a study of pediatric ulcerative colitis.

With regard to this clone: Compared with germline, one end of the junction differs, possibly owing to a read error. The chain has TRBV4-1 and TRBJ2-1; 9 bases fit TRBD2. This CDR3 is 16 amino acids long. Looked up from germline, CDR1 is MGHRA and CDR2 is YSYEKL. Here the CDR3 DNA reads TGCGCCAACAGCCGAGATAGCGGGAGCTCCTACAATGAGCAGTTCTTC. Its translation is CANSRDSGSSYNEQFF.

The chain carries TRBV5-1 and TRBJ1-1; no firm D call. The V end was cut by 2 bases, the J end by 1 base, with 3 bases between. Per the germline V gene, CDR1 is SGHRS and CDR2 is YFSETQ. CDR3 length: 12 residues. The CDR3, as DNA: TGCGCCAGCAGCTTCGAGAACACTGAAGCTTTCTTT. Translating gives CASSFENTEAFF.

This clone was counted once. The rearrangement uses TRBV25-1 and TRBJ2-5; D is undetermined. The CDR3 contains 11 residues. Per germline, CDR1 MGHDK and CDR2 SYGVNS. The V and J ends lost 7 bases and 4 bases respectively, with 7 bases between them. This chain's CDR3 is CASTASETQYF. CDR3 DNA: TGTGCCAGCACAGCATCAGAGACCCAGTACTTC. Supplemented by reference TRBV25-1 and TRBJ2-5, the full variable domain reads EADIYQTPRYLVIGTGKKITLECSQTMGHDKMYWYQQDPGMELHLIHYSYGVNSTEKGDLSSESTVSRIRTEHFPLTLESARPSHTSQYLCASTASETQYFGPGTRLLVL.

The chain is built from TRBV10-3 and TRBJ2-7; D not resolved. This CDR3 has 12 residues. Between the trimmed V and J ends, which lost 0 bases and 7 bases, there was a span of 7 bases. Germline V gives CDR1 ENHRY, CDR2 SYGVKD. CDR3 in amino acids: CAISESVGEQYF. DNA of the CDR3: TGTGCCATCAGTGAGTCGGTTGGGGAGCAGTACTTC.

This chain uses TRBV7-2 with TRBJ1-5; D remains ambiguous. V was clipped by 3 bases and J by 3 bases, with 9 bases between them. CDR1 SGHTA and CDR2 FQGNSA come from the germline V gene. This CDR3 has 14 residues. The DNA for the CDR3 is TGTGCCAGCAGCTTTTTCGCTCCCAATCAGCCCCAGCATTTT. The encoded protein is CASSFFAPNQPQHF.

V is TRBV27 and J is TRBJ2-7; 10 bases are a match to TRBD1. There are 16 residues in the CDR3. Trimming cost V 3 bases and J 3 bases; bases outside gene matches: 8. The germline V gene encodes CDR1 MNHEY and CDR2 SMNVEV (reference sequence). In DNA form, the CDR3 reads TGTGCCAGCAGTTTCTCTCCCGGGACAGGGGACTACGAGCAGTACTTC. Encoded protein: CASSFSPGTGDYEQYF.

The chain couples TRBV28 to TRBJ2-7; TRBD2 is a possible D gene (6 bases). V was clipped by 4 bases and J by 3 bases, with 10 bases between them. In germline, CDR1 is MDHEN, CDR2 SYDVKM. The CDR3 spans 13 residues. The CDR3 DNA reads TGTGCCAGCAGTTCCGGGGAGGTCTACGAGCAGTACTTC. It specifies CASSSGEVYEQYF.

This chain joins TRBV2 and TRBJ2-3; no clear D. The CDR3 runs to 12 residues. V was shortened by 7 bases and J by 4 bases, with 9 bases between the two germline ends. Germline V gene sequence: CDR1 SNHLY, CDR2 FYNNEI. The CDR3 loop reads CASNWVADTQYF. The CDR3 DNA follows: TGTGCCAGCAATTGGGTGGCAGATACGCAGTATTTT.

V gene TRBV19 combines with J gene TRBJ1-2, with D maybe TRBD1 (6 bases). The V and J ends lost 7 bases and 1 base respectively, with 19 bases between them. Germline lookup yields CDR1 LNHDA and CDR2 SQIVND (reference sequence). The CDR3 contains 16 residues. CDR3 nucleotide sequence: TGTGCCAGTACCCCGAGGACAGAAATTTTTAACTATGGCTACACCTTC. Protein: CASTPRTEIFNYGYTF.

This chain joins TRBV28 and TRBJ1-5; unclear D gene. The germline V and J ends were trimmed by 10 bases and 9 bases, with 22 bases remaining between them. The CDR3 covers 14 residues. Germline V gene lookup returns CDR1 MDHEN and CDR2 SYDVKM. The CDR3 is CAISPPPTVGPQHF. CDR3 coding DNA: TGTGCCATCTCTCCTCCCCCGACGGTCGGGCCCCAGCATTTT. The full variable domain, with the rest looked up from reference TRBV28 and TRBJ1-5, is DVKVTQSSRYLVKRTGEKVFLECVQDMDHENMFWYRQDPGLGLRLIYFSYDVKMKEKGDIPEGYSVSREKKERFSLILESASTNQTSMYLCAISPPPTVGPQHFGDGTRLSIL.

This chain joins TRBV6-6 and TRBJ1-1; a weak D match, TRBD1 (5 bases). Trimming stripped 6 bases from V and 6 bases from J, with 20 bases between. The germline V gene has CDR1 MNHNY and CDR2 SVGAGI (reference sequence). The CDR3 is 15 amino acids. The CDR3 DNA reads TGTGCCAGCAGCCCGGGACCCTTAGAACACGCTGAAGCTTTCTTT. The encoded protein is CASSPGPLEHAEAFF.

The V call is TRBV4-1, the J call TRBJ1-2; no definite D call. The V end was cut by 6 bases, the J end by 6 bases, with 11 bases between. CDR3 length: 12 residues. CDR1 is MGHRA, CDR2 YSYEKL, per germline. The CDR3 is CASRTLTDGYTF. DNA of the CDR3: TGCGCCAGCAGAACCTTAACTGATGGCTACACCTTC.